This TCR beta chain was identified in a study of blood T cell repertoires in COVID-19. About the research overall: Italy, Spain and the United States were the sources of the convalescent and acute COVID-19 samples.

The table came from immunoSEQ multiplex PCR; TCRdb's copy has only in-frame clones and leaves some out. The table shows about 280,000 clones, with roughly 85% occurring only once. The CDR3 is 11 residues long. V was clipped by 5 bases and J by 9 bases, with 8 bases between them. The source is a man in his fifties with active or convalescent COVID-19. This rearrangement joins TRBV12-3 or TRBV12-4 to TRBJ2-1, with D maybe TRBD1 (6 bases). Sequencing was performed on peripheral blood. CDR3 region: CASSLRGEQFF. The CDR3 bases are TGTGCCAGCAGTCTCAGGGGTGAGCAGTTCTTC.